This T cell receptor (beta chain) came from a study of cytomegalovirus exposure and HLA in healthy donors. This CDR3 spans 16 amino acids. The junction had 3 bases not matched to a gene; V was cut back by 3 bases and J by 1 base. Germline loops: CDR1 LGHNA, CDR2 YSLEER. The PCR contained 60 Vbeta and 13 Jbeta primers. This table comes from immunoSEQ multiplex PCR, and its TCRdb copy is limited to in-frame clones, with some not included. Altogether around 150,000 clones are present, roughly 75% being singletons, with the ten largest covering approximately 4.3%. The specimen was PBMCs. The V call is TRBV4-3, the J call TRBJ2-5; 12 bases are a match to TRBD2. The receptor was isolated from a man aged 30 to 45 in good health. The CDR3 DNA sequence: TGCGCCAGCAGCCAGGGGGGACTAGCGGGCCAAGAGACCCAGTACTTC. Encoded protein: CASSQGGLAGQETQYF.